This T cell receptor (beta chain) was identified during a study of cytomegalovirus exposure and HLA in healthy donors (dated by TCRdb to about 2017). About the full investigation: The roughly 670 repertoires of the first cohort and the roughly 110 validation repertoires were produced on the same platform, according to a later analysis. The study aimed to test whether cataloging public T cell receptors could reveal signatures of past pathogen exposure. Besides the first cohort of approximately 710 subjects, a separate validation cohort made up of over a hundred different subjects was used. To predict cytomegalovirus infection status, the study combined high-throughput TCR immunosequencing, statistical association of individual TCRs with disease status, and machine learning. What the study reported, not specific to this receptor: Subsequent analysis determined that TCRs grouped into clusters in the first cohort also showed a tendency toward co-occurrence across the roughly 120 validation repertoires, and 85% to 95% of cluster scores exceeded 0. All 110 or so repertoires were used to score co-occurrence in the validation cohort in a later analysis, because that analysis had no HLA typing for the cohort. The authors suggested that the approach could potentially be extended to other disease states and immunological phenotypes. In the study, around 150 TCR beta chains were listed as associated with cytomegalovirus. Most TCR sequences were observed very rarely across donors, whereas some public TCRs were present in many individuals. A few of the identified cytomegalovirus-associated TCR beta chains were confirmed in vitro to be specific for cytomegalovirus antigens. Cytomegalovirus status was reported to be diagnosed by the classifier with high specificity and sensitivity in both the original and validation cohorts.

The germline V gene supplies CDR1 SGHRS and CDR2 YFSETQ. From its cysteine to its phenylalanine, the CDR3 spans 14 amino acids. Solely the CDR3 DNA is kept, with 42 bases framed from the first base. Trimming removed 0 bases from V and 2 bases from J, leaving 8 bases between the germline ends. Libraries were built with the immunoSEQ multiplex PCR assay. The authors' analysis ran thus. A statistical classification framework was built for diagnosing cytomegalovirus status from the catalog of TCR beta chain sequences. Here the immuneACCESS table is served through TCRdb, limited to in-frame sequences with V and J called. Missing clones are a known gap in these copies; in checked studies unresolved V genes cover under half, and the rest lacks a known reason. V, J and clone size were drawn from that table, and D and trimming were deduced from the DNA. This sample gives fewer than 95,000 clones in total; roughly 83% of them show up just once. 9.5% to 13% of the sample goes to the ten largest clones.

Remarks on this clone: Its recognized antigen is unknown. No per-base quality is available; no much larger clone lies one base away.

The donors belonged to the validation cohort of over a hundred subjects, which was separate from the approximately 700-subject first cohort. Sequencing used PBMCs. The chain is encoded by TRBV5-1 joined to TRBJ1-2; there is no confident call for the D gene. The receptor was derived from a woman between 18 and 29 years old in good health and CMV-seropositive. The CDR3: CASSLVQANYGYTF. Here is the DNA: TGCGCCAGCAGCTTGGTTCAGGCAAACTATGGCTACACCTTC.